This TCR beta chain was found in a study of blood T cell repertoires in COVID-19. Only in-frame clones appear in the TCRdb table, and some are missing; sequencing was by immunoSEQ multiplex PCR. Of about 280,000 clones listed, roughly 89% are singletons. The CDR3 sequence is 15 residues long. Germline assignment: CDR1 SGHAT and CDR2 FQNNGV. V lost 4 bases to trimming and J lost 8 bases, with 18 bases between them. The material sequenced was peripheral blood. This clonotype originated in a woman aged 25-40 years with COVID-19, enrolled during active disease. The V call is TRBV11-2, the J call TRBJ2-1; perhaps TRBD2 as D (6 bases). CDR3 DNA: TGTGCCAGCAGCTCCCCCGTCAGGGAGGTCGATGAGCAGTTCTTC. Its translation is CASSSPVREVDEQFF.